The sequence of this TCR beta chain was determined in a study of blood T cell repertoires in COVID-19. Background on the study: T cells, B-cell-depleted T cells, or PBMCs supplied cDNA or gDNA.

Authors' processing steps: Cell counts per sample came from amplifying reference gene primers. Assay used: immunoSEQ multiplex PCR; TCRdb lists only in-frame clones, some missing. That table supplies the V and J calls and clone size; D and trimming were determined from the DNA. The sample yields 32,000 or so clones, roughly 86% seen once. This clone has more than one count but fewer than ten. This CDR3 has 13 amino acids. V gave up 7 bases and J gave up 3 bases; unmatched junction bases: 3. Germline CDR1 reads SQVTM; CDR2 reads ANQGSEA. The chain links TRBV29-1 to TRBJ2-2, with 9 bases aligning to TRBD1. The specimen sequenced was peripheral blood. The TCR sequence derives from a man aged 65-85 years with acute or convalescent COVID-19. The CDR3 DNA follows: TGCAGCGCGGACAGGGGATACACCGGGGAGCTGTTTTTT. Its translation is CSADRGYTGELFF.